The T cell receptor (beta chain) described here comes from a study of regulatory T cells in long-lasting Graves disease (dated by TCRdb to the early 2020s). With regard to the full study: To count as having persistent Graves' disease, a patient had to have received antithyroid drug treatment for over 5 years with TSH receptor autoantibodies remaining persistently positive. This study used TCR sequencing and RNA sequencing of peripheral blood to compare persistent Graves' disease patients against newly diagnosed Graves' disease patients. The study took place in China and was registered as a clinical trial. A total of some 33 samples were covered by TCR sequencing, comprising approximately 13 persistent and about 20 newly diagnosed Graves' disease patients. Antithyroid drugs had been taken for 8.5 to 11 years on average by persistent Graves' disease patients in the clinical cohort.

The library was prepared using multiplex PCR. The sequencing machine was an Illumina HiSeq 4000. To build TCR beta libraries, CDR3 regions were amplified by Arm-PCR using iRepertoire HTBI primers. Before sequencing, the PCR products went through gel purification. The authors' pipeline ran thus. A total of around 59 TRBV and under 15 TRBJ segments were identified across samples and were used for gene usage analysis of CDR3 amino acid clonotypes. COPE and FqMerger were used to merge the filtered high-quality paired reads into contigs. Contigs were aligned with BLAST to IMGT TRBV, TRBD and TRBJ reference genes, and CDR3 was defined per IMGT. Any clonotype with a frequency above 0.1% was counted as a highly expanded clone. Shannon entropy was used to measure repertoire diversity, and the Gini coefficient was used to measure V-J evenness. A clonotype was considered public if more than one individual shared it. The public reads were run again by TCRdb, first through fastp at Q25 and then through MiXCR, and only productive beta chains were kept. Every CDR3 protein is listed once, alongside the most common genes and DNA of its rows. The V and J calls come from TCRdb's annotation, not from the publication. The sample table lists approximately 400,000 distinct CDR3 sequences, about 20% of them with a count of one. About 27% of the sample belongs to the ten largest clones.

Read against the paper, the sample's time point label means: persistent/refractory GD, antithyroid drugs over 5 years with positive TRAb. For both TCR sequencing and RNA sequencing, RNA was extracted from PBMCs in TRIzol. The diagnosis of Graves' disease was made according to American Thyroid Association guidelines. Patients were recruited from an endocrinology department in Xi'an, China. From each patient, approximately 10 milliliters of peripheral blood was collected into an EDTA anticoagulant tube. Ficoll Paque Plus density gradient separation was used to isolate PBMCs, and no further T cell sorting was performed. RNA quality was checked with an Agilent 2100 Bioanalyzer and agarose gel, and concentration with a NanoDrop 2000. What the authors observed across the whole study: The small sample size was acknowledged by the authors as a limitation that may reduce accuracy. Sequencing and analysis were restricted to the TCR beta chain. Persistent Graves' disease patients showed lower TCR Shannon entropy and fewer highly expanded clones than newly diagnosed patients, suggesting clonal expansion. Preferential use of TRBV28, TRBJ1-2 and TRBJ2-5 was observed in persistent disease, whereas TRBV20-1 and TRBJ2-1 were favored in newly diagnosed disease. Patients with persistent disease shared more public clonotypes (over 2,500) than newly diagnosed patients did (approximately 970). The study examined only peripheral blood because the primary lesion, thyroid tissue, could not be accessed.

Unmatched junction bases come to 2, with V trimmed by 4 bases and J by 2 bases. CDR1 and CDR2, looked up from the germline V gene (reference sequence), are MNHEY and SMNVEV. Measured from the cysteine to the phenylalanine, the CDR3 is 14 residues long. Of the read, only the CDR3 DNA is kept; its 42 bases are in frame from base 1. This clonotype has at least ten counts. Its antigen has not been determined. No base qualities exist here, and no much larger clone lies one base off it. Sequencing used peripheral blood mononuclear cells (PBMCs), obtained when the disease was refractory, from a patient treated with antithyroid drugs. This TCR was recovered from a female donor with Graves disease. The sequence is built from TRBV27 and TRBJ1-2; a stretch of 9 junction bases matches TRBD1. The CDR3 in this case is CASSYRGRNYGYTF. The nucleotides read TGTGCCAGCAGTTACAGGGGGCGGAACTATGGCTACACCTTC.